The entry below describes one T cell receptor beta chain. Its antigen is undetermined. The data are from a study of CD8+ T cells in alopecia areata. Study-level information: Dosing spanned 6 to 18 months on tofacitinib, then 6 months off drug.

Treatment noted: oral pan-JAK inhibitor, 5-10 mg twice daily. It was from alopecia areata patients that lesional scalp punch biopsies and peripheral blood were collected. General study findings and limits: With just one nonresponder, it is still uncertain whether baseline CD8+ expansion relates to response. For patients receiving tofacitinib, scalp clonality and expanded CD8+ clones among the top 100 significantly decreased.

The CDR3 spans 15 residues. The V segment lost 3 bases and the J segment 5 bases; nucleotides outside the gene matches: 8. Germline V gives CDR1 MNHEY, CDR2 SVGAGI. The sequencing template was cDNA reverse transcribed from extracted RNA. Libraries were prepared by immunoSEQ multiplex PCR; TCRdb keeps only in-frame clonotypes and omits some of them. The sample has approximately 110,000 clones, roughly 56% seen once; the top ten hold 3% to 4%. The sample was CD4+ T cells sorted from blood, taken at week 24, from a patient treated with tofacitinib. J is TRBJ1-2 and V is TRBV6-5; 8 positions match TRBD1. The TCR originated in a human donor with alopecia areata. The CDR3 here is CASSYERTGFYGYTF. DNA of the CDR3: TGTGCCAGCAGTTATGAGCGGACAGGGTTTTATGGCTACACCTTC.